This T cell receptor (beta chain) came from a study of T cell clones after liver transplantation. Study-wide context: Apart from a few HCV-positive recipients, transplants were for non-autoimmune, non-viral reasons. Standard immunosuppression, with no induction, continued until 12-24 months after transplant.

With V trimmed by 9 bases and J by 9 bases, 14 bases remained unmatched. From germline, CDR1 is SNHLY and CDR2 FYNNEI. CDR3 length: 15 residues. Whole-study findings and limits: Graft donor-reactive T cells possibly entered the graft instead of undergoing deletion.

Libraries were prepared by immunoSEQ multiplex PCR; TCRdb keeps only in-frame clonotypes and omits some of them. The sample has 85,000 to 130,000 clones; 80% to 85% are singletons. Turning to this clone: What it recognizes is unknown.

J is TRBJ2-1 and V is TRBV2, with 10 positions matching TRBD2. The clonotype originates from a human donor who received a liver transplant. Specimen: CD4+ T cells from blood, collected before liver transplant. This chain's CDR3 is CARKEWLAGVGEQFF. The CDR3 coding sequence is TGTGCCAGAAAGGAGTGGCTAGCGGGGGTAGGTGAGCAGTTCTTC.